Following are 20 T cell receptor beta chains from one sample sequenced in a study of blood T cell repertoires in COVID-19. The method was immunoSEQ multiplex PCR; TCRdb's version includes in-frame clones alone and lacks a portion of them. The profile shows 330,000 or so clones, less than 90% of them singletons. Sequenced: PBMCs or T cells enriched from blood (not recorded which). Receptors were obtained from a woman aged 25 to 39 who had recovered from COVID-19.

This clone was counted once. The genes are TRBV4-1 and TRBJ2-4; D is unclear. Trimming removed 1 base from V and 3 bases from J, with 4 bases in between. The CDR3 is 13 amino acids. Germline V lookup: CDR1 MGHRA, CDR2 YSYEKL. CDR3 sequence (DNA): TGCGCCAGCAGCCAAGCCTTCAAAAACATTCAGTACTTC. This translates into CASSQAFKNIQYF.

The CDR3 sequence is CASRDVMEGLYNEQFF. The CDR3 DNA reads as TGTGCCAGTAGGGACGTGATGGAGGGTCTCTACAATGAGCAGTTCTTC. This chain uses TRBV19 with TRBJ2-1; D possibly corresponds to TRBD2 (6 bases). Trimming stripped 6 bases from V and 3 bases from J, with 18 bases between. Germline CDR1 and CDR2: LNHDA and SQIVND (reference sequence). CDR3 size: 16 residues.

V is TRBV5-1 and J is TRBJ1-2, with 9 bases that match TRBD1. The CDR3 sequence is 17 residues long. The germline gives CDR1 SGHRS, CDR2 YFSETQ. With 0 bases clipped from V and 7 bases from J, the junction kept 13 bases outside the gene matches. Written as DNA, the CDR3 is TGCGCCAGCAGCTTGGACACCGGGACAGGGACCGCGGGTGGCTACACCTTC. Its translation: CASSLDTGTGTAGGYTF.

J is TRBJ2-5 and V is TRBV11-2, with 7 bases identical to TRBD1. V trimming: 3 bases; J trimming: 2 bases; junction bases outside the gene matches: 3. The CDR3 consists of 14 residues. Per the germline V gene, CDR1 is SGHAT and CDR2 is FQNNGV. In DNA form, the CDR3 reads TGTGCCAGCAGCTTGGGGACAGCTCAAGAGACCCAGTACTTC. This gives the protein CASSLGTAQETQYF.

This clone was observed once. This sequence joins TRBV15 and TRBJ2-3, with D tentatively TRBD1 (6 bases). This CDR3 is 14 amino acids long. Looked up from germline, CDR1 is LNHNV and CDR2 is YYDKDF (reference sequence). V was clipped by 2 bases and J by 4 bases, with 10 bases between them. CDR3 sequence: CATSRPSGADTQYF. The CDR3 nucleotides read TGTGCCACCAGCAGACCTTCAGGGGCAGATACGCAGTATTTT. Variable domain in full (rest from reference TRBV15 and TRBJ2-3): DAMVIQNPRYQVTQFGKPVTLSCSQTLNHNVMYWYQQKSSQAPKLLFHYYDKDFNNEADTPDNFQSRRPNTSFCFLDIRSPGLGDTAMYLCATSRPSGADTQYFGPGTRLTVL.

This clone was observed a few times. The chain recombines TRBV6-5 with TRBJ2-7; 10 bases match TRBD2. From germline, CDR1 is MNHEY and CDR2 SVGAGI. V was pared by 4 bases and J by 6 bases, with 12 bases of the junction left unmatched. This CDR3 is built from 16 residues. DNA for the CDR3: TGTGCCAGCAGTTCCCCGGGGGCCAGCGGGAGGGGCGAGCAGTACTTC. Amino acid sequence: CASSSPGASGRGEQYF.

The chain couples TRBV3-1 (or the pseudogene TRBV3-2) to TRBJ2-5; tentative D call: TRBD1 (5 bases). V gave up 4 bases and J gave up 1 base, with 16 bases separating them. This CDR3 comprises 16 residues. CDR1 is LGHDT and CDR2 is YNNKEL in the germline V gene (reference sequence). In nucleotides, the CDR3 is TGTGCCAGCAGCCCCCTGCTCCGTGACAGCCAAGAGACCCAGTACTTC. Protein product: CASSPLLRDSQETQYF.

J is TRBJ2-1 and V is TRBV11-2; 10 bases are a match to TRBD1. Germline lookup yields CDR1 SGHAT and CDR2 FQNNGV. The CDR3 is 19 amino acids. Trimming removed 1 base from V and 4 bases from J; junction bases left unmatched: 13. CDR3 DNA: TGTGCCAGCAGCTTAGTTATCGACAGGGGGCAAGGATTTTACAATGAGCAGTTCTTC. Translated: CASSLVIDRGQGFYNEQFF.

The gene calls are TRBV7-2 and TRBJ2-1; weak D call: TRBD2 (6 bases). The CDR3 extends over 16 amino acids. V dropped 0 bases and J dropped 4 bases, with 13 bases sitting between them. The germline V gene encodes CDR1 SGHTA and CDR2 FQGNSA. Here the CDR3 reads CASSLAPGTGYNEQFF. In DNA form, the CDR3 reads TGTGCCAGCAGCTTAGCCCCCGGGACTGGATACAATGAGCAGTTCTTC.

The chain employs TRBV12-3 or TRBV12-4 and TRBJ1-6; D is unclear. The V gene lost 5 bases and the J gene lost 9 bases, with 8 bases spanning the gap. The CDR3 length is 12 residues. In nucleotides, the CDR3 is TGTGCCAGCAGTCCGGACTTTTCACCCCTCCACTTT. Its protein is CASSPDFSPLHF.

The J gene is TRBJ2-7, the V gene TRBV5-4, with TRBD1 as a possible D gene (5 bases). The CDR3 spans 15 residues. CDR1 SGHNT and CDR2 YYREEE come from the germline V gene (reference sequence). The V end was cut by 2 bases, the J end by 0 bases, with 12 bases between. The CDR3 sequence is CASSFGGHYSYEQYF. CDR3 DNA sequence: TGTGCCAGCAGCTTCGGCGGACATTACTCCTACGAGCAGTACTTC.

A single count supports this clone. This chain uses TRBV5-1 with TRBJ2-6, with TRBD2 as a possible D gene (5 bases). V was pared by 6 bases and J by 3 bases, with 10 bases between. Germline CDR1 SGHRS, CDR2 YFSETQ. There are 14 residues in the CDR3. The CDR3 spells CASTRGNGANVLTF. In nucleotides, the CDR3 is TGCGCCAGCACGCGAGGGAATGGGGCCAACGTCCTGACTTTC.

The CDR3 DNA reads as TGTGCCAGCAGTTTCCTAGCGGGAGGGACGTCAGTCAATGAGCAGTTCTTC. Protein: CASSFLAGGTSVNEQFF. V usage is TRBV28 and J usage is TRBJ2-1; TRBD2 agrees at 12 bases. This CDR3 has 17 residues. V shed 3 bases and J 6 bases; nucleotides not matched to a gene: 9. Germline V CDR1 and CDR2: MDHEN, SYDVKM.

The chain recombines TRBV27 with TRBJ2-7; D might be TRBD2 (5 bases). CDR1 is MNHEY, CDR2 SMNVEV, per germline (reference sequence). V lost 5 bases to trimming and J lost 7 bases, with 24 bases between them. The CDR3 length is 16 residues. DNA of the CDR3: TGTGCCAGCAGTGAGCTCTGGGAGTCGAGGGTTTTAGAGCAGTACTTC. Protein product: CASSELWESRVLEQYF.

This clone was seen more than once but under ten times. The rearrangement joins TRBV18 to TRBJ1-2, with unresolved D. V lost 1 base to trimming and J lost 2 bases, with 8 bases between them. Germline CDR1 KGHSH, CDR2 LQKENI. The CDR3 is 14 amino acids. The CDR3 DNA follows: TGTGCCAGCTCACCACTCGGTCTCAACTATGGCTACACCTTC. It codes for CASSPLGLNYGYTF.

The chain combines TRBV18 with TRBJ2-3; tentatively, D is TRBD1 (6 bases). Germline V gives CDR1 KGHSH, CDR2 LQKENI. Between the trimmed V and J ends, which lost 5 bases and 2 bases, there was a span of 14 bases. The CDR3 has 15 residues. The CDR3 DNA reads as TGTGCCAGCTCATCATCAGACAGGTTCACAGATACGCAGTATTTT. Translating gives CASSSSDRFTDTQYF.

In its sample, this clone was seen once. The chain employs TRBV5-4 and TRBJ2-3, with 8 bases identical to TRBD1. This CDR3 region has 16 residues. Unmatched junction bases numbered 9, after V lost 5 bases and J lost 1 base. Germline V gene sequence: CDR1 SGHNT, CDR2 YYREEE (reference sequence). The CDR3 sequence is CASRRIGQGGTDTQYF. The DNA for the CDR3 is TGTGCCAGCAGGCGGATTGGACAGGGTGGCACAGATACGCAGTATTTT.

The chain carries TRBV28 and TRBJ2-7, with D hard to call. The CDR3 is made up of 12 amino acids. Trimming stripped 1 base from V and 3 bases from J, with 4 bases between. Germline V CDR1 and CDR2: MDHEN, SYDVKM. CDR3 coding DNA: TGTGCCAGCAGTTTATTCAGCTACGAGCAGTACTTC. Amino acid sequence: CASSLFSYEQYF. Filled out from reference TRBV28 and TRBJ2-7, the complete variable domain reads DVKVTQSSRYLVKRTGEKVFLECVQDMDHENMFWYRQDPGLGLRLIYFSYDVKMKEKGDIPEGYSVSREKKERFSLILESASTNQTSMYLCASSLFSYEQYFGPGTRLTVT.

The chain is built from TRBV5-6 and TRBJ2-5; D possibly corresponds to TRBD1 (5 bases). The germline V and J ends were trimmed by 4 bases and 2 bases, with 9 bases remaining between them. This CDR3 has 13 amino acids. Germline CDR1 is SGHDT and CDR2 is YYEEEE. CDR3 region: CASSTWTQETQYF. Here the CDR3 DNA reads TGTGCCAGCAGCACTTGGACACAAGAGACCCAGTACTTC.

The chain is built from TRBV27 and TRBJ1-6, with D perhaps TRBD1 (6 bases). CDR1 is MNHEY and CDR2 is SMNVEV in the germline V gene (reference sequence). V was clipped by 4 bases and J by 5 bases, with 12 bases between them. The CDR3 has 15 amino acids. Here the CDR3 reads CASSSGQRNNSPLHF. In DNA, the CDR3 is TGTGCCAGCAGTTCCGGACAGCGAAATAATTCACCCCTCCACTTT.